This T cell receptor (beta chain) was identified during a study of radiotherapy plus CTLA-4 blockade in lung cancer. The table came from immunoSEQ multiplex PCR; TCRdb's copy has only in-frame clones and leaves some out. Of about 68,000 clones listed, around 79% are singletons. Losses at the gene ends were 10 bases for V and 5 bases for J; bases not matched to a gene: 11. The CDR3 consists of 15 residues. The V gene's germline CDR1 is SNHLY and CDR2 FYNNEI. This chain links TRBV2 with TRBJ2-1; 10 bases fit TRBD2. This sample comprised peripheral blood, obtained from a patient treated with radiotherapy plus ipilimumab. The receptor was derived from a human donor with non-small cell lung cancer who had a complete response to radiotherapy plus ipilimumab. The CDR3 DNA reads TGTGCCACCTCCGTCGGACTAGCGGAAAACAATGAGCAGTTCTTC. Its protein is CATSVGLAENNEQFF.